The subject of this entry is one T cell receptor (beta chain). The data were obtained in a study of OX40 agonist ivuxolimab in advanced cancers. Study in general: Patients were treated with ivuxolimab, an agonistic anti-OX40 (CD134) antibody.

Clones were read by immunoSEQ multiplex PCR, and TCRdb kept only the in-frame ones, dropping some. The sample has 12,000 or so clones, roughly two thirds seen once. Trimming cost V 0 bases and J 0 bases, with 9 bases left between them. There are 15 residues in the CDR3. In germline, CDR1 is GTSNPN, CDR2 SVGIG (reference sequence). The sequence came from an adult with an advanced solid tumor such as melanoma, head and neck, liver or kidney cancer. Sequenced here: CD4+ or CD8+ T cells sorted from blood, sampled in a trial of the OX40 agonist ivuxolimab. The V call is TRBV30, the J call TRBJ1-3; no reliable D call. Here the CDR3 DNA reads TGTGCCTGGAGTGTAGGGCGGAGCTCTGGAAACACCATATATTTT. Translation: CAWSVGRSSGNTIYF.